Presented here are 27 T cell receptor beta chains from one specimen sequenced in a study of cytomegalovirus exposure and HLA in healthy donors (dated by TCRdb to about 2017). The library came from the immunoSEQ multiplex PCR assay. The multiplex PCR relied on a mix of 60 forward primers for TCR Vbeta segments and 13 reverse primers for TCR Jbeta segments. Imported from immuneACCESS, the table was reduced by TCRdb to in-frame sequences with V and J called. These copies leave out some clones; in studies compared against another copy, an unresolved V gene accounts for under half, and the cause of the remainder is not known. This sample is represented by 200,000 to 250,000 clones; 77% of them were singletons. Around 2.8% of the sample is in the top ten clones. Source material: PBMCs. The source is a woman aged 55-69 years in good health and CMV-seropositive.

This chain links TRBV19 with TRBJ2-5; the D gene is possibly TRBD1 (6 bases). Per germline, CDR1 LNHDA and CDR2 SQIVND (reference sequence). Between the trimmed V and J ends, which lost 4 bases and 7 bases, there was a span of 16 bases. This CDR3 spans 14 amino acids. The CDR3: CASSKNRDEGTQYF. The CDR3 DNA is TGTGCCAGTAGTAAAAACAGGGACGAGGGGACCCAGTACTTC.

This rearrangement joins TRBV30 to TRBJ1-5; the D gene is possibly TRBD1 (6 bases). Trimming removed 4 bases from V and 5 bases from J, with 12 bases in between. The CDR3 is made up of 13 amino acids. Germline V CDR1 and CDR2: GTSNPN, SVGIG (reference sequence). CDR3 coding DNA: TGTGCCTGGACCCAGGGGAACGATCAGCCCCAGCATTTT. Translating it yields CAWTQGNDQPQHF. The full variable domain, rest sourced from reference TRBV30 and TRBJ1-5, is SQTIHQWPATLVQPVGSPLSLECTVEGTSNPNLYWYRQAAGRGLQLLFYSVGIGQISSEVPQNLSASRPQDRQFILSSKKLLLSDSGFYLCAWTQGNDQPQHFGDGTRLSIL.

The chain combines TRBV15 with TRBJ1-5; D remains ambiguous. This CDR3 region has 15 residues. Trimming cost V 4 bases and J 0 bases, with 10 bases left between them. Per germline, CDR1 LNHNV and CDR2 YYDKDF (reference sequence). The CDR3 DNA reads as TGTGCCACCAGCATGCTAGACCGTAGCAATCAGCCCCAGCATTTT. Translation: CATSMLDRSNQPQHF.

This sequence joins TRBV7-8 and TRBJ1-5; D ambiguous. The V and J ends lost 3 bases and 5 bases respectively, with 5 bases between them. Germline V lookup: CDR1 SGHVS, CDR2 FQNEAQ. The CDR3 is made up of 12 amino acids. The CDR3 coding sequence is TGTGCCAGCAGCTTCCAGGATCAGCCCCAGCATTTT. It yields the protein CASSFQDQPQHF.

The rearrangement uses TRBV6-5 and TRBJ2-7, with TRBD2 matching 7 bases. This CDR3 comprises 13 residues. Germline V gene data show CDR1 as MNHEY and CDR2 as SVGAGI. V was clipped by 6 bases and J by 4 bases; unmatched bases: 6. The CDR3 here is CASSSGTIYEQYF. CDR3 nucleotide sequence: TGTGCCAGCAGCTCCGGGACTATATACGAGCAGTACTTC.

This CDR3 is CASSTPRNEQFF. The CDR3 nucleotides are TGTGCCAGCAGTACTCCGAGGAATGAGCAGTTCTTC. This chain links TRBV28 with TRBJ2-1; D unclear. V lost 5 bases to trimming and J lost 7 bases, with 9 bases between them. Germline assignment: CDR1 MDHEN and CDR2 SYDVKM. The CDR3 totals 12 residues.

The chain links TRBV6-5 to TRBJ2-3, with TRBD2 matching over 8 bases. CDR3 length equals 15 residues. Per germline, CDR1 MNHEY and CDR2 SVGAGI. With 6 bases clipped from V and 1 base from J, the junction kept 6 bases outside the gene matches. CDR3: CASRPSGLRTDTQYF. CDR3 bases: TGTGCCAGCAGGCCTAGCGGGTTACGCACAGATACGCAGTATTTT.

The chain carries TRBV5-1 and TRBJ2-7, with 12 bases matching TRBD2. Trimming took 2 bases from V and 3 from J; bases not matched to a gene: 12. The CDR3 has 18 residues. Germline V lookup: CDR1 SGHRS, CDR2 YFSETQ. CDR3 residues: CASSFSTSGGPRDYEQYF. The CDR3 DNA reads as TGCGCCAGCAGCTTCAGTACTAGCGGGGGGCCTAGAGACTACGAGCAGTACTTC.

The chain combines TRBV30 with TRBJ1-1; a weak D match, TRBD1 (5 bases). The V end lost 5 bases, the J end lost 10 bases, and 11 bases lay between the germline ends. CDR3 length: 10 amino acids. Germline V CDR1 and CDR2: GTSNPN, SVGIG (reference sequence). CDR3 nucleotides: TGTGCCTGGGGGGGGAAAGGAGCTTTCTTT. Encoded protein: CAWGGKGAFF.

J is TRBJ2-5 and V is TRBV5-1, with D unresolved. Deletions cut 0 bases from V and 1 base from J, with 7 bases between. Germline-derived CDR1 and CDR2 are SGHRS and YFSETQ. The CDR3 runs 14 residues. The CDR3 sequence: CASSLGSGQETQYF. For the CDR3, the DNA is TGCGCCAGCAGCTTGGGGTCAGGCCAAGAGACCCAGTACTTC.

CDR3 DNA sequence: TGTGCCAGCAGCTACCTCGGGAGTGGCTACACCTTC. Its protein product is CASSYLGSGYTF. The V call is TRBV5-6, the J call TRBJ1-2, with D unclear. Germline V CDR1 and CDR2: SGHDT, YYEEEE. The germline V and J ends were trimmed by 3 bases and 7 bases, with 10 bases remaining between them. The CDR3 consists of 12 residues.

This chain connects TRBV2 to TRBJ1-2, with TRBD1 as a possible D gene (6 bases). Germline assignment: CDR1 SNHLY and CDR2 FYNNEI. Between the trimmed V and J ends, which lost 8 bases and 1 base, there was a span of 14 bases. The CDR3 runs to 14 residues. CDR3 coding DNA: TGTGCCAGCCTAGGACAGTTTCTTAACTATGGCTACACCTTC. Protein sequence: CASLGQFLNYGYTF. The entire variable domain, with the rest obtained from reference TRBV2 and TRBJ1-2, is as follows: EPEVTQTPSHQVTQMGQEVILRCVPISNHLYFYWYRQILGQKVEFLVSFYNNEISEKSEIFDDQFSVERPDGSNFTLKIRSTKLEDSAMYFCASLGQFLNYGYTFGSGTRLTVV.

The sample holds a few counts of this clone. CDR3 in DNA: TGTGCCAGCAGTGAAGCTGGGGGCAGTAGGGGACATTTT. Translated: CASSEAGGSRGHF. The V gene is TRBV6-1, the J gene TRBJ1-5; a possible D gene is TRBD1 (6 bases). Deletions cut 0 bases from V and 16 bases from J, with 16 bases between. The V gene's germline CDR1 is MNHNS and CDR2 SASEGT. This CDR3 region has 13 residues.

V usage is TRBV28 and J usage is TRBJ1-5; 9 bases map to TRBD1. The CDR3 covers 17 residues. Trimming at V came to 5 bases and at J to 1 base, leaving 9 bases not matched to a gene. Germline V gene sequence: CDR1 MDHEN, CDR2 SYDVKM. The CDR3 reads CASSPPTGGGSNQPQHF. For the CDR3, the DNA is TGTGCCAGCAGTCCCCCCACAGGGGGCGGGAGCAATCAGCCCCAGCATTTT. Supplemented by reference TRBV28 and TRBJ1-5, the full variable domain reads DVKVTQSSRYLVKRTGEKVFLECVQDMDHENMFWYRQDPGLGLRLIYFSYDVKMKEKGDIPEGYSVSREKKERFSLILESASTNQTSMYLCASSPPTGGGSNQPQHFGDGTRLSIL.

This chain joins TRBV2 and TRBJ2-7, with D perhaps TRBD2 (5 bases). This CDR3 is 14 amino acids long. The germline V and J ends were trimmed by 7 bases and 2 bases, with 15 bases remaining between them. In germline, CDR1 is SNHLY, CDR2 FYNNEI. CDR3 in DNA: TGTGCCAGCACCCGGACTGCCTTACCCTACGAGCAGTACTTC. As protein: CASTRTALPYEQYF.

V and J are TRBV2 and TRBJ2-7; 7 nucleotides align to TRBD2. This CDR3 region has 14 residues. V shed 7 bases, J shed 5 bases, and the junction held 11 bases outside the gene matches. The germline V gene encodes CDR1 SNHLY and CDR2 FYNNEI. This CDR3 reads CASTRPVAGHEQYF. CDR3 in DNA: TGTGCCAGCACCCGACCCGTAGCGGGCCACGAGCAGTACTTC.

This sequence joins TRBV6-5 and TRBJ1-2, with D tentatively TRBD1 (6 bases). The ends were cut back, 4 bases at V and 3 bases at J, with 12 bases in the middle. Germline assignment: CDR1 MNHEY and CDR2 SVGAGI. This CDR3 has 14 residues. DNA of the CDR3: TGTGCCAGCAGTTCCTCCGGGACACACTATGGCTACACCTTC. Its translation: CASSSSGTHYGYTF.

The gene calls are TRBV10-3 and TRBJ1-1; D is uncertain. Per the germline V gene, CDR1 is ENHRY and CDR2 is SYGVKD. V was trimmed by 11 bases and J by 0 bases, leaving 13 bases between them. The CDR3 is made up of 13 amino acids. The CDR3 DNA sequence: TGTGCCTACCAGGACGGGGTGAACACTGAAGCTTTCTTT. It specifies CAYQDGVNTEAFF.

The genes are TRBV30 and TRBJ2-7, with TRBD2 identical over 10 bases. Trimming at V came to 5 bases and at J to 2 bases, leaving 0 bases not matched to a gene. Germline values: CDR1 GTSNPN, CDR2 SVGIG (reference sequence). CDR3 length equals 12 residues. As DNA, the CDR3 is TGTGCCTGGCTAGCGGGGGCCTACGAGCAGTACTTC. Residues: CAWLAGAYEQYF.

V and J are TRBV10-2 and TRBJ1-5; no reliable D call. This CDR3 has 12 amino acids. CDR1 WSHSY and CDR2 SAAADI come from the germline V gene. CDR3 protein: CASSVVSQPQHF. The CDR3 DNA follows: TGCGCTTCCTCGGTGGTAAGTCAGCCCCAGCATTTT.

CDR3 DNA: TGTGCCAGCAGCTTAGGCTCAGCGGGGGTATACAATGAGCAGTTCTTC. Translated: CASSLGSAGVYNEQFF. This chain uses TRBV11-3 with TRBJ2-1; 8 bases are a match to TRBD2. Germline CDR1 reads SGHNT; CDR2 reads YENEEA. The V and J ends lost 1 base and 4 bases, in that order; junction bases with no gene match: 6. The CDR3 extends over 16 amino acids. The whole variable domain, remainder taken from reference TRBV11-3 and TRBJ2-1, is EAGVVQSPRYKIIEKKQPVAFWCNPISGHNTLYWYLQNLGQGPELLIRYENEEAVDDSQLPKDRFSAERLKGVDSTLKIQPAELGDSAVYLCASSLGSAGVYNEQFFGPGTRLTVL.

This clone was observed once. The rearrangement joins TRBV7-2 to TRBJ1-1; no firm D call. Germline V CDR1 and CDR2: SGHTA, FQGNSA. The CDR3 length is 16 residues. Trimming pared 5 bases from V and 2 bases from J, leaving 18 bases between. CDR3 in amino acids: CASSPLGARGNTEAFF. CDR3 DNA sequence: TGTGCCAGCAGCCCCTTAGGAGCCCGGGGAAACACTGAAGCTTTCTTT.

The rearrangement uses TRBV6-1 and TRBJ2-7; 12 bases fit TRBD1. V was clipped by 5 bases and J by 4 bases; unmatched bases: 6. This CDR3 region has 15 residues. The germline CDR1 and CDR2 sequences are MNHNS and SASEGT. The chain's CDR3 is CASSLMGQGAYEQYF. The DNA of the CDR3 is TGTGCCAGCAGTTTGATGGGACAGGGGGCTTACGAGCAGTACTTC.

This clone has a handful of counts. The V gene is TRBV5-4, the J gene TRBJ1-4, with no clear D. V lost 0 bases, J lost 5 bases, and 11 bases lay in between. This CDR3 comprises 15 residues. Germline CDR1 and CDR2: SGHNT and YYREEE (reference sequence). CDR3 region: CASSLGKGGNEKLFF. CDR3 in DNA: TGTGCCAGCAGCTTGGGGAAGGGCGGGAATGAAAAACTGTTTTTT. Full variable domain (rest looked up from reference TRBV5-4 and TRBJ1-4): ETGVTQSPTHLIKTRGQQVTLRCSSQSGHNTVSWYQQALGQGPQFIFQYYREEENGRGNFPPRFSGLQFPNYSSELNVNALELDDSALYLCASSLGKGGNEKLFFGSGTQLSVL.

The chain uses TRBV11-2 and TRBJ1-6, with D possibly TRBD1 on 6 matching bases. Germline V gives CDR1 SGHAT, CDR2 FQNNGV. Trimming cost V 3 bases and J 6 bases, with 9 bases left between them. The CDR3 is 14 amino acids. The CDR3 loop reads CASSFQQGNSPLHF. CDR3 sequence (DNA): TGTGCCAGCAGCTTTCAACAGGGTAATTCACCCCTCCACTTT.

CDR3 amino acids: CASSPRTGGLEAFF. DNA for the CDR3: TGTGCCAGCAGCCCCCGGACAGGGGGCCTTGAAGCTTTCTTT. This chain joins TRBV11-2 and TRBJ1-1; TRBD1 agrees at 11 bases. Trimming removed 5 bases from V and 7 bases from J; junction bases left unmatched: 6. Per germline, CDR1 SGHAT and CDR2 FQNNGV. This CDR3 contains 14 residues.

This clone was counted a single time. The rearrangement links TRBV7-3 to TRBJ2-5; TRBD2 is a possible D gene (6 bases). Looked up from germline, CDR1 is SGHTA and CDR2 is FQGTGA. The CDR3 spans 14 residues. V was clipped by 6 bases and J by 2 bases, with 13 bases between them. The CDR3 DNA sequence: TGTGCCAGCAGTGGCCTTGGGGGGCAAGAGACCCAGTACTTC. Translated, it gives CASSGLGGQETQYF.